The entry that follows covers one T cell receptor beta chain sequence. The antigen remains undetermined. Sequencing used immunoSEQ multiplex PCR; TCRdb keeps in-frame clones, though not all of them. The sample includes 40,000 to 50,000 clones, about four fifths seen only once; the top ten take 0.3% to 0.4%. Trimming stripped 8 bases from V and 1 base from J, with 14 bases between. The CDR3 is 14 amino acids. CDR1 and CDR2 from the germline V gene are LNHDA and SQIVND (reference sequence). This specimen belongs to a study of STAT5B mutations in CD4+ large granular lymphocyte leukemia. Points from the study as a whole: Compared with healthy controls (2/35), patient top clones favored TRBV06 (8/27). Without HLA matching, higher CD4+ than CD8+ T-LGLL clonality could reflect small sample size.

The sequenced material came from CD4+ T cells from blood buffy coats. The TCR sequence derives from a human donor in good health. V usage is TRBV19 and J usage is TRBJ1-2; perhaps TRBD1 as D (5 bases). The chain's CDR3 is CASYPRGDNYGYTF. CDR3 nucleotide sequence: TGTGCCAGTTATCCAAGGGGCGATAACTATGGCTACACCTTC.